The rows below give T cell receptor beta chains drawn from one sample of a study of naive and memory T cell subsets. TCRdb processed the UMI-ligation and nested PCR reads anew with MiXCR; each CDR3 protein has one entry. This table holds about 150,000 distinct CDR3 sequences, more than 15% found once. Sequenced: naive CD4+ T cells from blood. The receptors stem from a human donor in good health. The CDR3 runs from the conserved cysteine through the conserved F or W. The order of the fields is J gene, V gene, clone size, D gene, CDR3 DNA, CDR3 protein. A D gene is named only where the DNA matches it firmly. Only some rows state a clone size, as once, few, many or a class for expanded clones.

TRBJ2-5,TRBV20-1,few,NA,TGCAGTGCTAGGGCCGCCGGAAAAAGTGGGGAGACCCAGTACTTC,CSARAAGKSGETQYF
TRBJ2-3,TRBV11-3,many,TRBD2,TGTGCCAGCAGCCAGGGACTAGCGGGAGTCTCGGATACGCAGTATTTT,CASSQGLAGVSDTQYF
TRBJ1-6,TRBV20-1,NA,TRBD1,TGCAGTGCTAGAAGTCCAGGACAGGGGAATTCACCCCTCCACTTT,CSARSPGQGNSPLHF
TRBJ1-1,TRBV20-1,NA,NA,TGCAGTGCTAGAGATGGGACCAACACTGAAGCTTTCTTT,CSARDGTNTEAFF
TRBJ2-4,TRBV2,NA,NA,TGTGCCAGCAGTGAAGGCCCTACTAAAAGGGAGGAGTACTTC,CASSEGPTKREEYF
TRBJ2-3,TRBV30,NA,NA,TGTGCCTGGAGTGAACAGACAGATACGCAGTATTTT,CAWSEQTDTQYF
TRBJ2-7,TRBV7-9,few,NA,TGTGCCAGCAGCTTCCAGGGTGGAAAACTCTACGAGCAGTACTTC,CASSFQGGKLYEQYF
TRBJ2-7,TRBV5-4,NA,NA,TGTGCCAGCAGCCTGGCATCTGGGGCCCACGAGCAGTACTTC,CASSLASGAHEQYF
TRBJ2-7,TRBV27,NA,TRBD2,TGTGCCAGCAGTCCCGGACTAGCGGGACCCTCCTACGAGCAGTACTTC,CASSPGLAGPSYEQYF
TRBJ1-2,TRBV11-2,NA,NA,TGTGCCAGCAGCTTCCCCGGACAGTACTATGGCTACACCTTC,CASSFPGQYYGYTF
TRBJ2-2,TRBV10-3,NA,NA,TGTGCCATCAGGACGACTTGGGGGGAATCAAACACCGGGGAGCTGTTTTTT,CAIRTTWGESNTGELFF
TRBJ1-1,TRBV28,NA,NA,TGTGCCAGCAGAACGCAGGATGGTCGGGCCATGAACACTGAAGCTTTCTTT,CASRTQDGRAMNTEAFF
TRBJ2-7,TRBV5-4,many,TRBD1,TGTGCCAGCAGCACAAGGACAGGGGTCACCTACGAGCAGTACTTC,CASSTRTGVTYEQYF
TRBJ1-5,TRBV12-3/TRBV12-4,NA,NA,TGTGCCAGCAGTGCAGGGCAGGGGAATCAGCCCCAGCATTTT,CASSAGQGNQPQHF
TRBJ2-5,TRBV6-5,NA,TRBD1,TGTGCCAGCAGTTACTCGAGGAGTTTAGGGGGCCGGGAGACCCAGTACTTC,CASSYSRSLGGRETQYF
TRBJ2-1,TRBV29-1,few,TRBD2,TGCAGCGTTGAAAGACTAGCGGGTGGAAATGAGCAGTTCTTC,CSVERLAGGNEQFF
TRBJ2-1,TRBV5-5,NA,TRBD2,TGTGCCACACGAGGACTAGCGGGAGAAAGGTCCTACAATGAGCAGTTCTTC,CATRGLAGERSYNEQFF
TRBJ2-7,TRBV29-1,NA,NA,TGCAGCGTTACGACCGAGACCTACGAGCAGTACTTC,CSVTTETYEQYF
TRBJ2-7,TRBV4-1,NA,NA,TGCGCCAGCAGCCAAGTTGTCATCTCCTACGAGCAGTACTTC,CASSQVVISYEQYF
TRBJ1-1,TRBV29-1,NA,NA,TGCACCGGCCACCGGAACACTGAAGCTTTCTTT,CTGHRNTEAFF
TRBJ2-1,TRBV19,few,NA,TGTGCCAGTAGTATAGATCAAGGACATAAGTTCTTC,CASSIDQGHKFF
TRBJ2-2,TRBV5-1,many,TRBD2,TGCGCCAGCAAACCCGGGGGAGCGGGAGTCACCGGGGAGCTGTTTTTT,CASKPGGAGVTGELFF
TRBJ2-1,TRBV4-2,NA,TRBD2,TGTGCCAGCAGCCAGGCCGGACTAGCGCTTTTGAATGAGCAGTTCTTC,CASSQAGLALLNEQFF
TRBJ2-2,TRBV9,NA,NA,TGTGCCAGCAGCGTAGACCCCAGGGAGCCCGGGGAGCTGTTTTTT,CASSVDPREPGELFF
TRBJ2-6,TRBV20-1,NA,NA,TGCAGTGCTAGAGATTCCCGCGGGGCCAACGTCCTGACTTTC,CSARDSRGANVLTF
TRBJ2-7,TRBV27,NA,TRBD1,TGTGCCAGCAGTTCCCAGAGACAGGGTGGTCTTTTCTCCTACGAGCAGTACTTC,CASSSQRQGGLFSYEQYF
TRBJ2-1,TRBV7-9,NA,TRBD1,TGTGCCAGCAGCTTAGGTCCGGGACAGGGAAATAATGAGCAGTTCTTC,CASSLGPGQGNNEQFF
TRBJ1-2,TRBV6-2/TRBV6-3,few,NA,TGTGCCAGCAGTTACTCAACAGGATACTATGGCTACACCTTC,CASSYSTGYYGYTF
TRBJ2-2,TRBV24-1,NA,TRBD2,TGTGCCACCAGTGACCCGTTAGCGGGGGAGAACACCGGGGAGCTGTTTTTT,CATSDPLAGENTGELFF
TRBJ2-3,TRBV7-8,few,NA,TGTGCCAGCAGCTTACGAGACCAGGGAACAGATACGCAGTATTTT,CASSLRDQGTDTQYF
TRBJ2-6,TRBV20-1,NA,NA,TGCAGTGCTACCACGGGACATCCCCTGAGCTCTGGGGCCAACGTCCTGACTTTC,CSATTGHPLSSGANVLTF
TRBJ2-1,TRBV20-1,NA,TRBD2,TGCAGTGCTAGAGACGTAGCGGGAGTGAAGTTCTTC,CSARDVAGVKFF
TRBJ2-7,TRBV20-1,few,NA,TGCAGTGCTCCGCGGGGCGATTACGAGCAGTACTTC,CSAPRGDYEQYF
TRBJ2-3,TRBV5-1,NA,NA,TGCGCCAGCAGTTTTAGCGGCCCAGATACGCAGTATTTT,CASSFSGPDTQYF
TRBJ1-1,TRBV10-3,NA,NA,TGTGCCATCACGGGGGGGATGGAGGCTGAAGCTTTCTTT,CAITGGMEAEAFF
TRBJ1-4,TRBV7-2,NA,TRBD1,TGTGCCAGCAGCTCCCGACAGGGGTTAGAAAAACTGTTTTTT,CASSSRQGLEKLFF
TRBJ2-6,TRBV27,NA,NA,TGTGCCAGCAGCGCGCATGGGGCCAACGTCCTGACTTTC,CASSAHGANVLTF
TRBJ1-5,TRBV9,few,NA,TGTGCCAGCAGCGGGGGGACACCTGAGGGGAATCAGCCCCAGCATTTT,CASSGGTPEGNQPQHF
TRBJ1-1,TRBV2,few,NA,TGTGCCAGCAGTGACCGGGCCCCCCTCACTGAAGCTTTCTTT,CASSDRAPLTEAFF
TRBJ1-1,TRBV19,few,NA,TGTGCCAGTAGTATTGGTGTCTACACTGAAGCTTTCTTT,CASSIGVYTEAFF
TRBJ2-2,TRBV30,NA,NA,TGTGCCTGGAGTTTCGGCAGGCCTCACACCGGGGAGCTGTTTTTT,CAWSFGRPHTGELFF
TRBJ2-3,TRBV21-1,few,NA,TGTGCCAGCAGCAAAGGTGGTGTGGCTAGGGAGCCCCCAGATACGCAGTATTTT,CASSKGGVAREPPDTQYF
TRBJ1-1,TRBV18,few,TRBD1,TGTGCCAGCTCACCACGGGACAGGGGTTTCACTGAAGCTTTCTTT,CASSPRDRGFTEAFF
TRBJ2-1,TRBV29-1,NA,NA,TGCAGCTGCGATGAGCAGTTCTTC,CSCDEQFF
TRBJ2-5,TRBV10-3,few,TRBD2,TGTGCCATCAGTGTCCGACTAGCGGGAGGGCCTTCGGAGACCCAGTACTTC,CAISVRLAGGPSETQYF